One and the same sample provided the 19 T cell receptor beta chains below, sequenced in a study of blood T cell repertoires in COVID-19 (dated by TCRdb to about 2020). Preparation of the library involved the immunoSEQ multiplex PCR assay. What TCRdb holds here is the immuneACCESS table cut down to in-frame rearrangements. Part of the clones is not present; checked against another copy, under half of the missing clones reflect an unresolved V gene, and the others are unexplained. Within this sample are about 170,000 clones, with about four fifths of them counted one time only. The leading ten clones occupy about 1.9% of the sample. Sequences were obtained from peripheral blood. The receptors were gathered from a woman aged 80 or over with acute or convalescent COVID-19.

The sample holds one count of this clone. The chain employs TRBV11-2 and TRBJ2-5; 12 nucleotides line up with TRBD2. The V and J ends lost 5 bases and 5 bases, in that order; junction bases with no gene match: 15. The germline V gene encodes CDR1 SGHAT and CDR2 FQNNGV. This CDR3 spans 18 amino acids. The CDR3 sequence: CASSRAIRTSGTYETQYF. The DNA for the CDR3 is TGTGCCAGCAGCCGGGCGATTAGGACTAGCGGGACGTATGAGACCCAGTACTTC.

This clone was detected once. The chain combines TRBV7-9 with TRBJ1-1, with D uncertain. V was trimmed by 5 bases and J by 5 bases, leaving 18 bases between them. CDR1 is SEHNR, CDR2 FQNEAQ, per germline (reference sequence). CDR3 length: 15 amino acids. This chain's CDR3 is CASSPVAGGGTEAFF. The CDR3 DNA sequence: TGTGCCAGCAGCCCAGTGGCCGGCGGTGGTACTGAAGCTTTCTTT. Drawing the rest from reference TRBV7-9 and TRBJ1-1, the complete variable domain is DTGVSQNPRHKITKRGQNVTFRCDPISEHNRLYWYRQTLGQGPEFLTYFQNEAQLEKSRLLSDRFSAERPKGSFSTLEIQRTEQGDSAMYLCASSPVAGGGTEAFFGQGTRLTVV.

This rearrangement joins TRBV19 to TRBJ1-5; 9 nucleotides align to TRBD1. Germline V gene sequence: CDR1 LNHDA, CDR2 SQIVND (reference sequence). The CDR3 length is 15 residues. With 3 bases clipped from V and 1 base from J, the junction kept 1 base outside the gene matches. CDR3 sequence reads: CASSITGGSNQPQHF. The CDR3 region has the DNA TGTGCCAGTAGTATCACAGGGGGCAGCAATCAGCCCCAGCATTTT.

The chain combines TRBV9 with TRBJ2-3; D is perhaps TRBD1 (5 bases). The CDR3 covers 14 residues. Germline V gene sequence: CDR1 SGDLS, CDR2 YYNGEE. V lost 0 bases, J lost 6 bases, and 11 bases lay in between. The CDR3: CASSVGQIEDTQYF. The CDR3 nucleotides are TGTGCCAGCAGCGTAGGACAGATAGAGGATACGCAGTATTTT.

V is TRBV12-3 or TRBV12-4 and J is TRBJ1-1; D remains unclear. The germline V and J ends were trimmed by 8 bases and 1 base, with 11 bases remaining between them. This CDR3 spans 13 amino acids. CDR3: CASGTNSNTEAFF. In nucleotides, the CDR3 is TGTGCCAGCGGAACTAATTCGAACACTGAAGCTTTCTTT.

About this clone: Relative to the germline gene, one junction end is altered; a read error may explain this. V is TRBV28 and J is TRBJ2-7; D remains unclear. The germline V gene encodes CDR1 MDHEN and CDR2 SYDVKM. The CDR3 is 11 amino acids. CDR3 bases: TGTGCCAGCAGTTCAACGGCAGGATTTTTCTTC. This encodes CASSSTAGFFF.

The chain uses TRBV7-9 and TRBJ1-1; tentative D call: TRBD1 (5 bases). Trimming took off 2 bases at V and 12 bases at J, with 16 bases between the two ends. Looked up from germline, CDR1 is SEHNR and CDR2 is FQNEAQ (reference sequence). The CDR3 spans 13 residues. The CDR3 sequence: CASSLRPGNGPFF. Written as DNA, the CDR3 is TGTGCCAGCAGCTTACGTCCAGGGAACGGACCTTTCTTT.

The chain links TRBV19 to TRBJ2-3; D may be TRBD2 (6 bases). The V gene lost 0 bases and the J gene lost 1 base, with 8 bases spanning the gap. Germline CDR1 is LNHDA and CDR2 is SQIVND (reference sequence). The CDR3 covers 15 residues. The CDR3 here is CASSIELAGTDTQYF. The CDR3 nucleotides read TGTGCCAGTAGTATAGAACTAGCAGGCACAGATACGCAGTATTTT.

The chain carries TRBV6-2 or TRBV6-3 and TRBJ1-1; 8 positions agree with TRBD1. The CDR3 loop spans 15 amino acids. The V gene's germline CDR1 is MNHEY and CDR2 SVGEGT. V gave up 6 bases and J gave up 1 base; unmatched junction bases: 7. The CDR3: CASSKHRGSNTEAFF. The CDR3 DNA is TGTGCCAGCAGCAAACACAGGGGGTCGAACACTGAAGCTTTCTTT.

The rearrangement joins TRBV18 to TRBJ1-3, with no clear D. The CDR3 is made up of 15 amino acids. Germline CDR1 reads KGHSH; CDR2 reads LQKENI. Trimming shortened V by 2 bases and J by 1 base, and 9 bases separated the two germline ends. The CDR3, as DNA: TGTGCCAGCTCACCAAGGGAGGCATCTGGAAACACCATATATTTT. The encoded protein is CASSPREASGNTIYF.

V is TRBV7-9 and J is TRBJ2-7; a weak D match, TRBD2 (5 bases). V lost 4 bases and J lost 0, with 19 bases in between. This CDR3 has 17 amino acids. CDR1 is SEHNR, CDR2 FQNEAQ, per germline (reference sequence). The CDR3 is CASSSARGGESSYEQYF. CDR3 bases: TGTGCCAGCAGCTCGGCACGGGGTGGGGAGAGCTCCTACGAGCAGTACTTC.

The V and J genes are TRBV28 and TRBJ1-6; maybe TRBD1 (6 bases). Germline V gene data show CDR1 as MDHEN and CDR2 as SYDVKM. Trimming stripped 2 bases from V and 8 bases from J, with 10 bases between. CDR3 length: 14 amino acids. CDR3 loop: CASSLGQRYSPLHF. In DNA form, the CDR3 reads TGTGCCAGCAGTTTAGGACAGCGCTATTCACCCCTCCACTTT.

The gene calls are TRBV7-2 and TRBJ2-2; 7 nucleotides align to TRBD1. The ends lost 5 bases at V and 1 base at J; junction bases unmatched: 4. CDR3 length: 15 amino acids. Germline lookup yields CDR1 SGHTA and CDR2 FQGNSA. The CDR3 DNA sequence: TGTGCCAGCAGCCCGGACAGGCGGAACACCGGGGAGCTGTTTTTT. Amino acids: CASSPDRRNTGELFF.

At least ten counts were recorded for this clone. This chain joins TRBV3-1 (or the pseudogene TRBV3-2) and TRBJ1-5; D is undetermined. The CDR3 extends over 11 amino acids. The germline V gene encodes CDR1 LGHDT and CDR2 YNNKEL (reference sequence). V was clipped by 8 bases and J by 9 bases, with 11 bases between them. CDR3 sequence: CASVQVWPQHF. CDR3 bases: TGTGCCAGCGTCCAGGTCTGGCCCCAGCATTTT.

This chain joins TRBV19 and TRBJ1-2, with 11 bases fitting TRBD1. Trimming removed 9 bases from V and 8 bases from J; junction bases left unmatched: 11. This CDR3 is built from 14 residues. Looked up from germline, CDR1 is LNHDA and CDR2 is SQIVND (reference sequence). The CDR3 sequence is CASVPLGQGGGYTF. In DNA form, the CDR3 reads TGTGCCAGCGTACCCCTGGGACAGGGGGGAGGCTACACCTTC.

The chain has TRBV30 and TRBJ1-2; D is ambiguous. Trimming cost V 2 bases and J 3 bases, with 19 bases left between them. Germline V gene sequence: CDR1 GTSNPN, CDR2 SVGIG (reference sequence). The CDR3 runs 16 residues. CDR3 amino acids: CAWSSTYPARDYGYTF. CDR3 DNA: TGTGCCTGGAGTTCCACCTATCCGGCGAGGGACTATGGCTACACCTTC.

The chain has TRBV27 and TRBJ1-4; D may be TRBD1 (6 bases). Trimming cost V 5 bases and J 3 bases, with 13 bases left between them. The CDR3 loop spans 15 amino acids. The V gene's germline CDR1 is MNHEY and CDR2 SMNVEV (reference sequence). CDR3 DNA: TGTGCCAGCAGTGCAAACAGGGCGGCTAATGAAAAACTGTTTTTT. Its translation: CASSANRAANEKLFF.

The rearrangement uses TRBV10-3 and TRBJ1-3, with D possibly TRBD1 on 5 matching bases. V lost 4 bases and J lost 0, with 13 bases in between. Germline assignment: CDR1 ENHRY and CDR2 SYGVKD. The CDR3 extends over 16 amino acids. The CDR3 nucleotides are TGTGCCATCAGTGTGGATCCTCAGGGCTCTGGAAACACCATATATTTT. Its protein product is CAISVDPQGSGNTIYF.

This clone was seen a single time. CDR3 loop: CASSPPRHRSYEQYF. The CDR3 bases are TGTGCCAGCTCACCACCGCGCCACCGATCCTACGAGCAGTACTTC. The chain combines TRBV18 with TRBJ2-7; no firm D call. The V end was cut by 0 bases, the J end by 1 base, with 10 bases between. The CDR3 covers 15 residues. Germline V gene data show CDR1 as KGHSH and CDR2 as LQKENI.